Sequencing of this TCR beta chain was carried out in a study of T cells in Graves' hyperthyroidism and ophthalmopathy. Amplification of TCR beta CDR3 regions was performed using RNA transcripts as template. HTBI primers were the set used in a first-round RT-PCR of the TCR CDR3. TCRdb independently ran MiXCR on the multiplex PCR reads; one entry per CDR3 protein. The sample contains a few hundred thousand distinct CDR3 sequences, around 46% of which appear only once. This clonotype has ten or more counts. What it recognizes is unknown. Study results and limitations: In the blood, most expanded thyroid clonotypes above 0.001 appeared as well. Ophthalmopathy and stable hyperthyroidism were told apart by a 13 V-J model.

Uncontrolled infection, other autoimmune disease, pregnancy or lactation led to exclusion. The sequencing input was peripheral blood or thyroid tissue (not recorded which). The TCR originated in a woman aged 18-29 years with Graves' hyperthyroidism.

In nucleotides, the CDR3 is TGTGCCAGCAGTGAAGTAATCGGAGTTGAAGCTTTCTTT. As protein: CASSEVIGVEAFF. The chain joins TRBV6-1 to TRBJ1-1; no clear D gene. V was clipped by 1 base and J by 7 bases, with 10 bases between them. CDR3 length equals 13 residues. Germline V lookup: CDR1 MNHNS, CDR2 SASEGT.